This T cell receptor beta chain was retrieved from a study of T-cell memory formation after mild COVID-19. As for the study in general: TCR clusters were mostly confined to one donor each. Overall study findings and caveats: Clones contracting over day 15 to 85 were CD4/CD8 balanced, with later expanders leaning CD4+. Second-wave clones with a day 37 peak had unconfirmed SARS-CoV-2 specificity.

V shed 0 bases and J shed 5 bases, with 11 bases lying between them. The CDR3 sequence is 14 residues long. Germline lookup yields CDR1 SGHRS and CDR2 YFSETQ. TCRdb ran MiXCR on the 5' RACE reads and lists one entry per CDR3 protein. The sample includes 150,000 to 200,000 distinct CDR3 sequences, roughly 11% of them seen just once. This clonotype was recorded at least ten times. Its specificity is not known. J is TRBJ1-2 and V is TRBV5-1, with D hard to call. The sequence derives from a man aged 18 to 35 who had mild COVID-19 (a few samples of this study predate the infection). Cell type and time point are not known. Sequencing was carried out using PBMCs or a T cell subset sorted from them (not recorded which). This chain's CDR3 is CASSLAQEQYGYTF. The CDR3, as DNA: TGCGCCAGCAGCTTGGCCCAGGAGCAGTATGGCTACACCTTC.